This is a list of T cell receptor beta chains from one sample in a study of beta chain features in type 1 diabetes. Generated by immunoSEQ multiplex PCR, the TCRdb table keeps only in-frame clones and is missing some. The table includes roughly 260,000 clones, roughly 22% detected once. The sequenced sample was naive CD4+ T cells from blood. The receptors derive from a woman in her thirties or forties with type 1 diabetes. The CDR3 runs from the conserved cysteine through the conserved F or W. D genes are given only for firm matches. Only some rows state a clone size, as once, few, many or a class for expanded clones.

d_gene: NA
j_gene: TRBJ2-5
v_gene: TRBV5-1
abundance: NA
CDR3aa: CASSLAGGGETQYF
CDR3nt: TGCGCCAGCAGCTTGGCGGGGGGCGGAGAGACCCAGTACTTC

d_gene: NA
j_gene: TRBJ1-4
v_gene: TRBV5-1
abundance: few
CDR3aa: CASSLAGISNEKLFF
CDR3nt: TGCGCCAGCAGCTTGGCCGGGATCTCTAATGAAAAACTGTTTTTT

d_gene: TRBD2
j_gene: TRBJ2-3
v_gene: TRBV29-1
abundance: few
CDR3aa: CSVGAGATDTQYF
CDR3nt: TGCAGCGTTGGAGCGGGAGCCACAGATACGCAGTATTTT

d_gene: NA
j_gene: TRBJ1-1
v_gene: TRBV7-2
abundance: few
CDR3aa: CASSFGENTEAFF
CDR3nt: TGTGCCAGCAGCTTCGGGGAAAACACTGAAGCTTTCTTT

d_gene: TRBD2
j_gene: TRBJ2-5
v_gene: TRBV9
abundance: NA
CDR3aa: CASSHGLAGEETQYF
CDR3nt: TGTGCCAGCAGCCACGGACTAGCGGGGGAAGAGACCCAGTACTTC

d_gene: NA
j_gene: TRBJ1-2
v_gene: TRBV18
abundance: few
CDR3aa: CASSPPGYGYTF
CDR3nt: TGTGCCAGCTCACCCCCGGGGTATGGCTACACCTTC

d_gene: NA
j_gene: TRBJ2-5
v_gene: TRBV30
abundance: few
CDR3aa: CAWSLTEETQYF
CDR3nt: TGTGCCTGGAGCTTAACTGAAGAGACCCAGTACTTC

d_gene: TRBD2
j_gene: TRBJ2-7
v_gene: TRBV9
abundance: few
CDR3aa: CASRASGTYEQYF
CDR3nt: TGTGCCAGCAGAGCTAGCGGGACCTACGAGCAGTACTTC

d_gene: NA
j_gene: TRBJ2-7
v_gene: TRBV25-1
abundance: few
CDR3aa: CASSEQGTAYEQYF
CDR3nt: TGTGCCAGCAGTGAACAGGGAACGGCCTACGAGCAGTACTTC

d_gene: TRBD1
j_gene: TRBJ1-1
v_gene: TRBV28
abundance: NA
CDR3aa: CASRGTGGWWTEAFF
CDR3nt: TGTGCCAGCAGGGGGACAGGGGGCTGGTGGACTGAAGCTTTCTTT

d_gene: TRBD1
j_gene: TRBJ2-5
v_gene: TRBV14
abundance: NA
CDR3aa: CASSRLDRVQETQYF
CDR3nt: TGTGCCAGCAGCCGGCTGGACAGGGTCCAAGAGACCCAGTACTTC

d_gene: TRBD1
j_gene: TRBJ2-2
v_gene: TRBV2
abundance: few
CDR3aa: CASQDREDTGELFF
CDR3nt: TGTGCCAGCCAGGACAGGGAAGACACCGGGGAGCTGTTTTTT

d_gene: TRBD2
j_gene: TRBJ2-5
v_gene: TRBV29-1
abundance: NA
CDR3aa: CSVGPSGGVGETQYF
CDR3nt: TGCAGCGTTGGCCCTAGCGGGGGGGTTGGGGAGACCCAGTACTTC

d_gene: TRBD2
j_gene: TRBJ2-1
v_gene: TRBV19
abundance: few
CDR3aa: CASSLSYGTSGMDEQFF
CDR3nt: TGTGCCAGTAGTCTGTCATACGGGACTAGCGGGATGGATGAGCAGTTCTTC

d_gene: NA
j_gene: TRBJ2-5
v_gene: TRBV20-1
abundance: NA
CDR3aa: CSAQGSETQYF
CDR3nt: TGCAGTGCCCAGGGTAGTGAGACCCAGTACTTC

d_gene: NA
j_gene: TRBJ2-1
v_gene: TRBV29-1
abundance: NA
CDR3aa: CSVGGIALNSYNEQFF
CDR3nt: TGCAGCGTTGGAGGGATAGCGCTGAACTCCTACAATGAGCAGTTCTTC

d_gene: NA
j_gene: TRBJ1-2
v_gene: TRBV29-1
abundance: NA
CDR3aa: CSVGPRPDGYGYTF
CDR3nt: TGCAGCGTTGGCCCGCGGCCAGACGGCTATGGCTACACCTTC

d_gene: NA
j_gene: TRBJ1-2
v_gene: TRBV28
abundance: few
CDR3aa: CASTGRSGYTF
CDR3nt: TGTGCCAGCACGGGTAGAAGCGGCTACACCTTC

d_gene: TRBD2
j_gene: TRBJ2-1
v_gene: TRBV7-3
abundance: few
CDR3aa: CASSKTAGTSYNEQFF
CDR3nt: TGTGCCAGCAGCAAAACCGCCGGGACTAGCTACAATGAGCAGTTCTTC

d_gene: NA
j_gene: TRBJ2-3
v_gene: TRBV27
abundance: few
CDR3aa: CASSLWQSSDTQYF
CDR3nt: TGTGCCAGCAGTTTGTGGCAATCATCGGATACGCAGTATTTT

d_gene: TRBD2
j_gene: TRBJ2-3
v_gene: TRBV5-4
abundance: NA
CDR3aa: CASSEPPLAGAPDTQYF
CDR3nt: TGTGCCAGCAGCGAGCCCCCACTAGCGGGGGCCCCAGATACGCAGTATTTT

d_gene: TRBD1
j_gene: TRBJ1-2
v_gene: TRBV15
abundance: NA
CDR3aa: CATSGDREAEYGYTF
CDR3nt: TGTGCCACCAGCGGAGACAGGGAGGCGGAGTATGGCTACACCTTC

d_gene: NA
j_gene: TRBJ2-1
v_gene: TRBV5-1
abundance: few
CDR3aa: CASSPIRGADSYNEQFF
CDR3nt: TGCGCCAGCAGCCCGATTCGAGGAGCGGACTCCTACAATGAGCAGTTCTTC